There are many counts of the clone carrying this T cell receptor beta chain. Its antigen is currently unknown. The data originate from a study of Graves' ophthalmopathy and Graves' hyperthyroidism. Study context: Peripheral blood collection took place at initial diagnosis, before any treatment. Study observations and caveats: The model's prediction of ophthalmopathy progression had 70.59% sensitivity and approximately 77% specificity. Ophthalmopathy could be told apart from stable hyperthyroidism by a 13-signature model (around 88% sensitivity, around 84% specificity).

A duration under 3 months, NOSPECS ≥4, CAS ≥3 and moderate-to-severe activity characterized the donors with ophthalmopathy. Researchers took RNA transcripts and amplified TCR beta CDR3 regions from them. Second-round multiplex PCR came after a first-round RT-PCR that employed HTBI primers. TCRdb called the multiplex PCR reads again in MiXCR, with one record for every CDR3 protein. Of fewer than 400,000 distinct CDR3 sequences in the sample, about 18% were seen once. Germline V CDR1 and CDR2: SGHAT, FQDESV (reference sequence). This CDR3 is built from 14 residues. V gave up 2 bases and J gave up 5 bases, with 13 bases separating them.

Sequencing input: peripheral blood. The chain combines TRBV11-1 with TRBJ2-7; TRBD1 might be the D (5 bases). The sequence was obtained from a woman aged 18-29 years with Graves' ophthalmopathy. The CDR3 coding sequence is TGTGCCAGCAGCTTAAACCAGGGTATCAACGAGCAGTACTTC. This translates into CASSLNQGINEQYF.